Following are 27 T cell receptor beta chains from one sample sequenced in a study of blood T cell repertoires in COVID-19. The method was immunoSEQ multiplex PCR; TCRdb's version includes in-frame clones alone and lacks a portion of them. The table includes roughly 150,000 clones, approximately 86% detected once. Source material: peripheral blood. The receptors originated from a woman of 80 years or more with COVID-19, enrolled during active disease.

This clone showed up just once. The chain has TRBV20-1 and TRBJ2-7; D not resolved. The CDR3 has 13 residues. Trimming cost V 3 bases and J 2 bases, with 11 bases left between them. The germline V gene encodes CDR1 DFQATT and CDR2 SNEGSKA (reference sequence). This chain's CDR3 is CSASGDKTYEQYF. CDR3 nucleotides: TGCAGTGCTAGTGGCGACAAGACCTACGAGCAGTACTTC.

This clone showed up just a few times. The chain combines TRBV6-4 with TRBJ2-1; 10 bases agree with TRBD2. Trimming removed 7 bases from V and 9 bases from J; junction bases left unmatched: 9. Germline CDR1 and CDR2: MRHNA and SNTAGT. The CDR3 loop spans 14 amino acids. Here the CDR3 DNA reads TGTGCCAGCAAGGTCACTAGCGGGACTAGTGAGCAGTTCTTC. Its translation is CASKVTSGTSEQFF.

The chain employs TRBV3-1 (or the pseudogene TRBV3-2) and TRBJ2-7; 8 bases are a match to TRBD2. Per the germline V gene, CDR1 is LGHDT and CDR2 is YNNKEL (reference sequence). CDR3 size: 15 residues. V lost 1 base to trimming and J lost 8 bases; unmatched junction nucleotides: 10. The CDR3 coding sequence is TGTGCCAGCAGCCAAGGGTCTCCGGGAGGGTCAAAGCAGTACTTC. This sequence encodes CASSQGSPGGSKQYF.

This CDR3 is CASSRTGGRTDTQYF. Written as DNA, the CDR3 is TGTGCCAGCAGCCGGACGGGAGGGAGGACAGATACGCAGTATTTT. The chain links TRBV14 to TRBJ2-3; 8 bases match TRBD2. This CDR3 has 15 residues. CDR1 and CDR2 from the germline V gene are SGHDN and FVKESK. Trimming at V came to 4 bases and at J to 3 bases, leaving 6 bases not matched to a gene.

The chain recombines TRBV18 with TRBJ2-1, with TRBD2 identical over 8 bases. Unmatched junction bases numbered 3, after V lost 4 bases and J lost 4 bases. CDR3 length: 14 amino acids. Germline V lookup: CDR1 KGHSH, CDR2 LQKENI. DNA for the CDR3: TGTGCCAGCTCACAAGAGCGGGGGTACAATGAGCAGTTCTTC. Translation gives CASSQERGYNEQFF.

The chain has TRBV6-1 and TRBJ2-3, with TRBD2 matching 10 bases. With V trimmed by 4 bases and J by 2 bases, 6 bases remained unmatched. The length of the CDR3 is 16 residues. In germline, CDR1 is MNHNS, CDR2 SASEGT. CDR3 loop: CASSGLTSGSTDTQYF. The CDR3 DNA reads TGTGCCAGCAGTGGACTGACTAGCGGGTCCACAGATACGCAGTATTTT.

The gene calls are TRBV7-9 and TRBJ2-6; D remains ambiguous. CDR1 and CDR2 (germline): SEHNR, FQNEAQ (reference sequence). The CDR3 length is 17 residues. The ends were cut back, 2 bases at V and 4 bases at J, with 15 bases in the middle. CDR3 in DNA: TGTGCCAGCAGCTTATGGTCCGCGTCATCGGGGGCCAACGTCCTGACTTTC. This translates into CASSLWSASSGANVLTF.

The rearrangement links TRBV21-1 to TRBJ2-6; the table's D call, TRBD1, was not checked against the DNA. TRBV21-1 is a documented pseudogene. The length of the CDR3 is 15 residues. The CDR3 nucleotides are TGTGCCAGCAGACACAGCTGCTCTGGGGCCAACGTCCTGACTTTC. Encoded protein: CASRHSCSGANVLTF.

This chain links TRBV5-6 with TRBJ2-7, with 8 bases lining up with TRBD1. Germline V gene data show CDR1 as SGHDT and CDR2 as YYEEEE. The CDR3 loop spans 14 amino acids. J was trimmed by 6 bases and V by 0 bases; bases with no gene match: 5. CDR3 sequence (DNA): TGTGCCAGCAGCTTGGCCAACAGGGGGATCGAGCAGTACTTC. Protein: CASSLANRGIEQYF.

This clone has only one observation. J is TRBJ1-5 and V is TRBV28; no firm D call. V was shortened by 6 bases and J by 5 bases, with 11 bases between the two germline ends. The CDR3 sequence is 13 residues long. Germline V gene data show CDR1 as MDHEN and CDR2 as SYDVKM. The CDR3 sequence: CASRLEGYQPQHF. The CDR3 nucleotides read TGTGCCAGCAGATTGGAGGGCTATCAGCCCCAGCATTTT.

A few counts support this clone. The rearrangement joins TRBV7-3 to TRBJ1-2; D is uncertain. Trimming took 8 bases from V and 3 from J, leaving 22 bases between them. The CDR3 is 16 residues long. Germline V CDR1 and CDR2: SGHTA, FQGTGA. In nucleotides, the CDR3 is TGTGCCAGCCCTTGCGGTGCTAACCCCCTTCACTATGGCTACACCTTC. It encodes CASPCGANPLHYGYTF.

CDR3 sequence reads: CASSFGKYDGYTF. CDR3 coding DNA: TGTGCCAGTAGTTTCGGGAAGTACGATGGCTACACCTTC. The chain is built from TRBV19 and TRBJ1-2; D gene unclear. The CDR3 is 13 amino acids. The V end was cut by 5 bases, the J end by 6 bases, with 13 bases between. Germline V gene sequence: CDR1 LNHDA, CDR2 SQIVND (reference sequence).

As DNA, the CDR3 is TGTGCCAGCAGCCAGGGAGCCCGGGACAATAATTCACCCCTCCACTTT. Translation gives CASSQGARDNNSPLHF. The V gene is TRBV4-2, the J gene TRBJ1-6; TRBD1 might be the D (6 bases). This CDR3 comprises 16 residues. CDR1 and CDR2 from the germline V gene are LGHNA and YNFKEQ. V was shortened by 3 bases and J by 5 bases, with 14 bases between the two germline ends.

The rearrangement uses TRBV3-1 (or the pseudogene TRBV3-2) and TRBJ2-3; TRBD2 matches at 7 bases. Germline CDR1 and CDR2: LGHDT and YNNKEL (reference sequence). The CDR3 consists of 13 residues. After removal of 4 bases from V and 3 bases from J, the junction contained 1 base not matched to a gene. The CDR3 sequence is CASSRTSTDTQYF. The CDR3 DNA follows: TGTGCCAGCAGCCGGACTAGTACAGATACGCAGTATTTT.

The chain employs TRBV6-2 or TRBV6-3 and TRBJ1-1, with D perhaps matching TRBD1 (5 bases). CDR3 size: 14 residues. Looked up from germline, CDR1 is MNHEY and CDR2 is SVGEGT. Between the trimmed V and J ends, which lost 2 bases and 5 bases, there was a span of 12 bases. The CDR3 DNA is TGTGCCAGCAGTTACATTAAGGGGTTAACTGAAGCTTTCTTT. Translation: CASSYIKGLTEAFF.

The chain joins TRBV2 to TRBJ2-7; D is ambiguous. The CDR3 totals 11 residues. Trimming stripped 6 bases from V and 3 bases from J, with 6 bases between. Germline V gene data show CDR1 as SNHLY and CDR2 as FYNNEI. CDR3 amino acids: CASRENYEQYF. CDR3 bases: TGTGCCAGCAGGGAGAACTACGAGCAGTACTTC.

This chain links TRBV19 with TRBJ2-1; D is unresolved. Trimming shortened V by 4 bases and J by 8 bases, and 12 bases separated the two germline ends. This CDR3 has 13 amino acids. Germline CDR1 and CDR2: LNHDA and SQIVND (reference sequence). CDR3 residues: CASSTVAYDEQFF. Written as DNA, the CDR3 is TGTGCCAGTAGTACCGTCGCGTATGATGAGCAGTTCTTC.

Turning to this clone: Other DNA sequences from this sample encode an identical CDR3 as well. The V and J genes are TRBV6-5 and TRBJ2-3; the match to TRBD2 covers 8 bases. CDR1 MNHEY and CDR2 SVGAGI come from the germline V gene. The CDR3 runs 15 residues. J gave up 0 bases and V 5 bases, and 4 bases lay outside the gene matches. The CDR3 DNA sequence: TGTGCCAGCAGTCTACTAGCGGCCAGCACAGATACGCAGTATTTT. Encoded protein: CASSLLAASTDTQYF.

The rearrangement joins TRBV15 to TRBJ2-1, with TRBD2 matching over 8 bases. The CDR3 loop spans 16 amino acids. Germline CDR1 is LNHNV and CDR2 is YYDKDF (reference sequence). Trimming cost V 0 bases and J 8 bases; bases outside gene matches: 9. In DNA, the CDR3 is TGTGCCACCAGCAGAGAAACTACGGGAGGGCCGCATGAGCAGTTCTTC. Translating it yields CATSRETTGGPHEQFF.

The chain carries TRBV6-1 and TRBJ2-1; 16 bases agree with TRBD2. Trimming cost V 4 bases and J 8 bases; bases outside gene matches: 11. The CDR3 runs 18 residues. Germline V gene sequence: CDR1 MNHNS, CDR2 SASEGT. CDR3 region: CASSAGTSGRASGDEQFF. The CDR3 DNA follows: TGTGCCAGCAGTGCCGGGACTAGCGGGAGGGCGAGCGGCGATGAGCAGTTCTTC.

The chain is built from TRBV18 and TRBJ1-3; 8 nucleotides align to TRBD1. The V gene's germline CDR1 is KGHSH and CDR2 LQKENI. This CDR3 spans 13 amino acids. With V trimmed by 3 bases and J by 7 bases, 2 bases remained unmatched. The CDR3 is CASSPGQENTIYF. The CDR3 DNA follows: TGTGCCAGCTCACCGGGACAGGAGAACACCATATATTTT.

Only one count was recorded for this clone. This chain joins TRBV6-1 and TRBJ2-5; 15 bases fit TRBD2. With V trimmed by 3 bases and J by 1 base, 6 bases remained unmatched. This CDR3 has 18 amino acids. The germline V gene has CDR1 MNHNS and CDR2 SASEGT. The CDR3 sequence is CASSEGLAGGPLQETQYF. The CDR3 DNA reads TGTGCCAGCAGTGAGGGACTAGCGGGAGGCCCTCTCCAAGAGACCCAGTACTTC.

This rearrangement joins TRBV11-2 to TRBJ2-5, with TRBD2 as a possible D gene (6 bases). The CDR3 loop spans 16 amino acids. Trimming stripped 1 base from V and 2 bases from J, with 14 bases between. Germline V CDR1 and CDR2: SGHAT, FQNNGV. The CDR3 sequence is CASSLGIIGTQETQYF. The CDR3 nucleotides read TGTGCCAGCAGCTTAGGTATTATAGGGACTCAAGAGACCCAGTACTTC.

The J gene is TRBJ2-3, the V gene TRBV6-5, with D unclear. Germline-derived CDR1 and CDR2 are MNHEY and SVGAGI. This CDR3 has 13 amino acids. Trimming took off 6 bases at V and 4 bases at J, with 11 bases between the two ends. The CDR3 nucleotides are TGTGCCAGCAGGCCACAGTTCCCAGATACGCAGTATTTT. Translating it yields CASRPQFPDTQYF.

This sequence joins TRBV28 and TRBJ1-5; TRBD1 matches at 8 bases. V was pared by 6 bases and J by 5 bases, with 6 bases of the junction left unmatched. Germline V lookup: CDR1 MDHEN, CDR2 SYDVKM. The CDR3 contains 14 residues. The CDR3 spells CASRSTGGYQPQHF. As DNA, the CDR3 is TGTGCCAGCAGGTCAACAGGGGGGTATCAGCCCCAGCATTTT.

The chain uses TRBV5-1 and TRBJ2-1, with D possibly TRBD2 on 5 matching bases. Germline assignment: CDR1 SGHRS and CDR2 YFSETQ. V lost 0 bases to trimming and J lost 7 bases, with 14 bases between them. This CDR3 has 15 residues. The CDR3 loop is CASSLDAPSRNEQFF. In DNA form, the CDR3 reads TGCGCCAGCAGCTTGGACGCCCCTAGCAGGAATGAGCAGTTCTTC. The variable domain in full, with the rest retrieved from reference TRBV5-1 and TRBJ2-1, is KAGVTQTPRYLIKTRGQQVTLSCSPISGHRSVSWYQQTPGQGLQFLFEYFSETQRNKGNFPGRFSGRQFSNSRSEMNVSTLELGDSALYLCASSLDAPSRNEQFFGPGTRLTVL.

This chain's CDR3 is CASRRQGGEQYF. CDR3 coding DNA: TGTGCCAGCAGGCGACAGGGAGGAGAGCAGTACTTC. The rearrangement uses TRBV27 and TRBJ2-7; a possible D gene is TRBD1 (7 bases). Looked up from germline, CDR1 is MNHEY and CDR2 is SMNVEV (reference sequence). The CDR3 totals 12 residues. Deletions cut 6 bases from V and 7 bases from J, with 13 bases between.